Shown below are 8 T cell receptor beta chains from a single sample sequenced in a study of OX40 agonist ivuxolimab in advanced cancers. The table came from immunoSEQ multiplex PCR; TCRdb's copy has only in-frame clones and leaves some out. The sample lists roughly 48,000 clones; 65% to 90% were seen once. The material was CD4+ or CD8+ T cells sorted from blood, obtained in a trial of the OX40 agonist ivuxolimab. The receptor set was obtained from an adult with an advanced solid tumor such as melanoma, head and neck, liver or kidney cancer.

This chain joins TRBV30 and TRBJ2-7, with D perhaps TRBD1 (6 bases). CDR1 and CDR2 from the germline V gene are GTSNPN and SVGIG (reference sequence). Trimming took 2 bases from V and 6 from J, leaving 17 bases between them. The CDR3 consists of 14 residues. CDR3 sequence (DNA): TGTGCCTGGAGTAGGGGAAACAGGGACGGCGAGCAGTACTTC. This gives the protein CAWSRGNRDGEQYF. Full variable domain (missing parts from reference TRBV30 and TRBJ2-7): SQTIHQWPATLVQPVGSPLSLECTVEGTSNPNLYWYRQAAGRGLQLLFYSVGIGQISSEVPQNLSASRPQDRQFILSSKKLLLSDSGFYLCAWSRGNRDGEQYFGPGTRLTVT.

The rearrangement links TRBV6-5 to TRBJ1-5, with D possibly matching TRBD1 (6 bases). Per germline, CDR1 MNHEY and CDR2 SVGAGI. Trimming shortened V by 7 bases and J by 7 bases, and 14 bases separated the two germline ends. The CDR3 consists of 13 residues. The CDR3 reads CASTKGGGQPQHF. The CDR3 DNA sequence: TGTGCCAGCACCAAGGGGGGAGGACAGCCCCAGCATTTT.

The gene calls are TRBV19 and TRBJ1-3; D is unclear. The V and J ends lost 6 bases and 5 bases respectively, with 14 bases between them. The length of the CDR3 is 14 residues. The germline V gene encodes CDR1 LNHDA and CDR2 SQIVND (reference sequence). The CDR3 region has the DNA TGTGCCAGTAGCCCCGCTCTCGGGAGAAACACCATATATTTT. It specifies CASSPALGRNTIYF.

The rearrangement joins TRBV5-4 to TRBJ2-3; D is possibly TRBD1 (6 bases). Germline CDR1 and CDR2: SGHNT and YYREEE (reference sequence). This CDR3 contains 15 residues. V lost 1 base and J lost 0, with 9 bases in between. The CDR3 loop is CASSLSRGSTDTQYF. The CDR3 bases are TGTGCCAGCAGCTTGAGTAGGGGGAGCACAGATACGCAGTATTTT.

This clone has just a few counts. The chain employs TRBV30 and TRBJ1-3, with 7 bases that match TRBD1. Losses at the gene ends were 0 bases for V and 1 base for J; bases not matched to a gene: 3. The CDR3 loop spans 15 amino acids. Germline V gene data show CDR1 as GTSNPN and CDR2 as SVGIG (reference sequence). The CDR3 bases are TGTGCCTGGAGTGTGTCCAGGGGGTCTGGAAACACCATATATTTT. Protein sequence: CAWSVSRGSGNTIYF.

The rearrangement uses TRBV7-2 and TRBJ2-3, with D unresolved. The CDR3 has 12 residues. Germline CDR1 SGHTA, CDR2 FQGNSA. V lost 4 bases, J lost 5 bases, and 7 bases lay in between. CDR3 sequence (DNA): TGTGCCAGCAGCTCCCGAGGAGATACGCAGTATTTT. Residues: CASSSRGDTQYF.

The gene calls are TRBV5-1 and TRBJ2-3, with 12 bases aligning to TRBD2. V trimming: 2 bases; J trimming: 4 bases; junction bases outside the gene matches: 5. The CDR3 runs 16 residues. Germline CDR1 SGHRS, CDR2 YFSETQ. CDR3 sequence: CASSFSTSGSADTQYF. The CDR3 DNA reads TGCGCCAGCAGCTTTTCGACTAGCGGGAGCGCAGATACGCAGTATTTT.

J is TRBJ2-1 and V is TRBV11-2; 13 nucleotides agree with TRBD2. This CDR3 spans 15 amino acids. Germline values: CDR1 SGHAT, CDR2 FQNNGV. After removal of 4 bases from V and 12 bases from J, the junction contained 9 bases not matched to a gene. The CDR3 DNA reads TGTGCCAGCAGCTCCTCGACTAGCGGGAGGTTGAGGCAGTTCTTC. Its translation: CASSSSTSGRLRQFF.